This T cell receptor beta chain was sequenced in a study of shared clonotypes between healthy human individuals. The protocol was immunoSEQ multiplex PCR, while the TCRdb copy is restricted to in-frame clones and leaves out a portion. The table has hundreds of thousands of clones, about 74% seen once. Study findings and constraints: The study found roughly 5% of naive CD4 clonotypes shared across several donors. Represented genetic and exposure-history diversity was restricted by having few donors.

V shed 0 bases and J 8 bases; nucleotides not matched to a gene: 9. Germline CDR1 is LGHNA and CDR2 is YNFKEQ. The CDR3 spans 16 residues. The healthy adult donors were HIV-negative and reported no recent acute infections or vaccinations. Both subsets, CD45RA+ naive and CD45RA-negative memory, were split from the CD4+ cells. This clone was counted only a few times. Its cognate antigen is unknown. The TCR originated in a woman aged 25 to 39 in good health. The sequencing input was memory CD4+ T cells sorted from blood. Subset of the sample: CD45RA-negative fraction. The J gene is TRBJ2-1, the V gene TRBV4-2; TRBD1 matches at 8 bases. The CDR3 sequence is CASSQDPRTGIDEQFF. The CDR3 DNA follows: TGTGCCAGCAGCCAAGACCCCCGGACAGGGATCGATGAGCAGTTCTTC.